The present entry profiles one T cell receptor beta chain with its context. As yet, its antigen is unknown. The method was immunoSEQ multiplex PCR; TCRdb's version includes in-frame clones alone and lacks a portion of them. The table records about 130,000 clones, 85% to 95% of them present only once. With 2 bases removed from V and 5 bases from J, the gap between germline ends came to 13 bases. CDR3 length: 15 residues. The germline V gene has CDR1 MNHNY and CDR2 SVGAGI (reference sequence). These data belong to a study of graft-versus-host responses after intestinal transplantation. The sample in question was unstimulated CD4+ T cells sorted from spleen or lymph node cells, obtained before intestinal transplant. This sequence was found in a human donor who received an intestinal transplant. This chain links TRBV6-6 with TRBJ1-5; D is perhaps TRBD1 (5 bases). The CDR3 nucleotides are TGTGCCAGCAGTTACGCCCAGGGAGTGGATCAGCCCCAGCATTTT. Translation gives CASSYAQGVDQPQHF.